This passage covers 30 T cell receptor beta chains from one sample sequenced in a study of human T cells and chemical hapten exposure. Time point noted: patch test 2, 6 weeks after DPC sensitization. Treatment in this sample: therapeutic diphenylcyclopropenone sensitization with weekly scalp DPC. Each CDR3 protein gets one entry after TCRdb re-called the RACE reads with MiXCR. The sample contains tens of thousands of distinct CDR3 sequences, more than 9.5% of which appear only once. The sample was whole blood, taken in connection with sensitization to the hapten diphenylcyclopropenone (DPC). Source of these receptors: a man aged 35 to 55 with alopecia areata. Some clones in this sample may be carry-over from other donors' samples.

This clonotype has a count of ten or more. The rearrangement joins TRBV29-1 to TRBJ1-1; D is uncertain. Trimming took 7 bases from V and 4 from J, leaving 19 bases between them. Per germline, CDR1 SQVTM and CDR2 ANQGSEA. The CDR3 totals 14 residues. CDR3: CSGWDLGTATEAFF. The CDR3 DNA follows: TGCAGCGGCTGGGATCTTGGAACGGCCACTGAAGCTTTCTTT.

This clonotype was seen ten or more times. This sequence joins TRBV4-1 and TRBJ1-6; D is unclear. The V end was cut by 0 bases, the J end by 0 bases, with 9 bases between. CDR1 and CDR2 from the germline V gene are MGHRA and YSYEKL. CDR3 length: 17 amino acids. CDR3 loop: CASSQDSVSSYNSPLHF. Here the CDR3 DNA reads TGCGCCAGCAGCCAAGATTCTGTGAGCTCCTATAATTCACCCCTCCACTTT.

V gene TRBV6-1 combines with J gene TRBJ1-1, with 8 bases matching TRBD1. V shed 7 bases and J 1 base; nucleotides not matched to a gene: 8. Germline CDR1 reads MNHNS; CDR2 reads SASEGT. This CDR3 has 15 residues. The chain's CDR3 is CASTRLGTGNTEAFF. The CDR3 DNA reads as TGTGCCAGCACTAGGCTCGGGACAGGGAACACTGAAGCTTTCTTT.

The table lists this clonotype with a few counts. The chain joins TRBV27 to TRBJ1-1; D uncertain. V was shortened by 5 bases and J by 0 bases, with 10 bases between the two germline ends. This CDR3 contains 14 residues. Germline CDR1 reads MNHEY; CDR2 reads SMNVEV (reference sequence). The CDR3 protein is CASSVRWMNTEAFF. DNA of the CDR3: TGTGCCAGCAGTGTTCGATGGATGAACACTGAAGCTTTCTTT.

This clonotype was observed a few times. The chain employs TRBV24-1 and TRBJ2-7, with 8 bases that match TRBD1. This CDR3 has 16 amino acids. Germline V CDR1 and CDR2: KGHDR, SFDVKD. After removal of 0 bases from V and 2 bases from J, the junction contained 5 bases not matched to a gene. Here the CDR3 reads CATSDLSQGAPYEQYV. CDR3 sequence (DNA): TGTGCCACCAGTGATTTGAGTCAGGGGGCCCCCTACGAGCAGTACGTC.

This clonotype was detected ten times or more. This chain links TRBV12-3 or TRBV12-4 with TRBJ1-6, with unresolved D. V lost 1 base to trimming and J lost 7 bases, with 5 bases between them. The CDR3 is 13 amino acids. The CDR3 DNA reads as TGTGCCAGCAGTTTAGAAAACAATTCACCCCTCCACTTT. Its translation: CASSLENNSPLHF.

The CDR3 protein is CASRTQSANTEAFF. The CDR3 DNA reads as TGTGCCAGTAGGACCCAGAGTGCGAACACTGAAGCTTTCTTT. The chain is built from TRBV19 and TRBJ1-1; D ambiguous. The CDR3 spans 14 residues. V lost 6 bases, J lost 1 base, and 12 bases lay in between. CDR1 and CDR2 (germline): LNHDA, SQIVND (reference sequence).

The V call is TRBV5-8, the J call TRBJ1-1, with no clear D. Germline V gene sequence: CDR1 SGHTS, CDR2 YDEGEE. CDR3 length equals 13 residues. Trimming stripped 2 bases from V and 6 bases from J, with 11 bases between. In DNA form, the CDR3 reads TGTGCCAGCAGCTTAATTTCGGAGCCTGAAGCTTTCTTT. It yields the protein CASSLISEPEAFF.

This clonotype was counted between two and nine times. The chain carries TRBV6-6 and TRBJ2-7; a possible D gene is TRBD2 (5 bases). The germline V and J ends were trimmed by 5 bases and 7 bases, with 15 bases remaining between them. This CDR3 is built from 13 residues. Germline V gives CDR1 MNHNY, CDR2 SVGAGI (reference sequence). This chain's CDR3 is CASSNGPTGEQYF. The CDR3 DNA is TGTGCCAGCAGTAATGGGCCAACGGGAGAGCAGTACTTC.

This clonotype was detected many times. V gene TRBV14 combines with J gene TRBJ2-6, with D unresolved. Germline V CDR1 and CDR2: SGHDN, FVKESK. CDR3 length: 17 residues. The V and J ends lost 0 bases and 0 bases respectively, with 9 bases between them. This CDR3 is CASSQDFTSSGANVLTF. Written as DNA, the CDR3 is TGTGCCAGCAGCCAAGATTTTACGAGCTCTGGGGCCAACGTCCTGACTTTC.

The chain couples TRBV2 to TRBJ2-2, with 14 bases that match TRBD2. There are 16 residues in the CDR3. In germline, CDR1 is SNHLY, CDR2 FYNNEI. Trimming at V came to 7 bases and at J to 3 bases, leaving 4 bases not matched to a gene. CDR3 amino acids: CASTPGLAGDTGELFF. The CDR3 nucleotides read TGTGCCAGCACCCCGGGACTAGCGGGGGACACCGGGGAGCTGTTTTTT.

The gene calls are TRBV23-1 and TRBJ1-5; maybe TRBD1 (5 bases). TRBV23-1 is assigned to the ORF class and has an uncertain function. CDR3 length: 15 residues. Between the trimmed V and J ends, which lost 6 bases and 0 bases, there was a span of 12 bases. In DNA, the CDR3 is TGCGCCAGCAGCCCAGAGGGGAGTAGCAATCAGCCCCAGCATTTT. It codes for CASSPEGSSNQPQHF.

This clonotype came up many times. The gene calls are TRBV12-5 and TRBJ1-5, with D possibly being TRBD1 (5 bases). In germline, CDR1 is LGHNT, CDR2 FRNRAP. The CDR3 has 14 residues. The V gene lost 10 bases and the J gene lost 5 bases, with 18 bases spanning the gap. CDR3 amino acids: CANPGGGIHQPQHF. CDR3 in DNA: TGTGCTAACCCGGGGGGGGGAATCCATCAGCCCCAGCATTTT.

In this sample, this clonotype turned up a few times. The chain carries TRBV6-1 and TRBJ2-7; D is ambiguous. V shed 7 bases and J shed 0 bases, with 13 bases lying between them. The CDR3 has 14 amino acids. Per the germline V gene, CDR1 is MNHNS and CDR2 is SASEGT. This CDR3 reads CASTPSQISYEQYV. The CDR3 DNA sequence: TGTGCCAGCACACCATCCCAGATCTCCTACGAGCAGTACGTC.

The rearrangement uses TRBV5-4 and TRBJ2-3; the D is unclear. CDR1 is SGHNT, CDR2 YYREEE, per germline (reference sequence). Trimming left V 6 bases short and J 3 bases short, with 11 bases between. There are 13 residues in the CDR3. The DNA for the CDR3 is TGTGCCAGCAACGACCGAGCGACAGATACGCAGTATTTT. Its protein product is CASNDRATDTQYF.

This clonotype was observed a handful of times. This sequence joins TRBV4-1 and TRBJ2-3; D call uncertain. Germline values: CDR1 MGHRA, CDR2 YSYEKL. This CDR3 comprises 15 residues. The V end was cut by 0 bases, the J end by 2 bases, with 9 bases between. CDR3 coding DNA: TGCGCCAGCAGCCAAGAGATGTTATCCACAGATACGCAGTATTTT. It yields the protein CASSQEMLSTDTQYF.

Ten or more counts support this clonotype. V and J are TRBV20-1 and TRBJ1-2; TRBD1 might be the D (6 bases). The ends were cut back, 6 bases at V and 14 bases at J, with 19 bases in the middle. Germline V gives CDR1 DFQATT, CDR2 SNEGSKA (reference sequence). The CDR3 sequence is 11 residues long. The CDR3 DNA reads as TGCAGTGCACCGTACCTCAGGGGAGGGACCTTC. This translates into CSAPYLRGGTF.

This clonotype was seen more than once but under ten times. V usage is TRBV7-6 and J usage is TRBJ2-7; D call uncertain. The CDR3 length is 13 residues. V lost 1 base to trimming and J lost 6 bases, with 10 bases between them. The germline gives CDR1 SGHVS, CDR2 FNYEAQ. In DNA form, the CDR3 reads TGTGCCAGCAGCTTAGTAGTGTACAGCGAGCAGTACTTC. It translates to CASSLVVYSEQYF.

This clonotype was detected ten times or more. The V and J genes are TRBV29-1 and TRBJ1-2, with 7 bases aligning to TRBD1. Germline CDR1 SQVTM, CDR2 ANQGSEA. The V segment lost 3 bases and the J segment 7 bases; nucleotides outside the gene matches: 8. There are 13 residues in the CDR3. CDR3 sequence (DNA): TGCAGCGTTGAGGAGGACAGGTTTTTTGGCTACACCTTC. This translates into CSVEEDRFFGYTF. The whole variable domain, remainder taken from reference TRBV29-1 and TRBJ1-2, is SAVISQKPSRDICQRGTSLTIQCQVDSQVTMMFWYRQQPGQSLTLIATANQGSEATYESGFVIDKFPISRPNLTFSTLTVSNMSPEDSSIYLCSVEEDRFFGYTFGSGTRLTVV.

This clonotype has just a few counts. The CDR3 spells CASSSRSSGSGEQYF. The CDR3 DNA reads as TGTGCCAGCAGCTCCCGCAGTAGCGGGAGTGGCGAGCAGTACTTC. The chain is built from TRBV7-3 and TRBJ2-7; 9 nucleotides agree with TRBD2. The V segment lost 4 bases and the J segment 6 bases; nucleotides outside the gene matches: 10. The CDR3 is 15 residues long. The germline V gene encodes CDR1 SGHTA and CDR2 FQGTGA.

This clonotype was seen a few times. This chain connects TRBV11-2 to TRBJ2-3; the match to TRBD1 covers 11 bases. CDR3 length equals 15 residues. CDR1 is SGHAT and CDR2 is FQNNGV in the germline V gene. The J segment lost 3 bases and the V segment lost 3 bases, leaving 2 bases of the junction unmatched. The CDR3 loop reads CASSFGTGGTDTQYF. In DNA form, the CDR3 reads TGTGCCAGCAGCTTCGGGACAGGGGGTACAGATACGCAGTATTTT.

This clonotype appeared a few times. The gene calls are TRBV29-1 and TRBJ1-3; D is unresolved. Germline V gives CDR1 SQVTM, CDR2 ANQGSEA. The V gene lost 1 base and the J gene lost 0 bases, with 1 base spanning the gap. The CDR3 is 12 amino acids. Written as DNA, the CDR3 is TGCAGCGTTGAAGGCTCTGGAAACACCATATATTTT. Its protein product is CSVEGSGNTIYF. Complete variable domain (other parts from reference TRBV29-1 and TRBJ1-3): SAVISQKPSRDICQRGTSLTIQCQVDSQVTMMFWYRQQPGQSLTLIATANQGSEATYESGFVIDKFPISRPNLTFSTLTVSNMSPEDSSIYLCSVEGSGNTIYFGEGSWLTVV.

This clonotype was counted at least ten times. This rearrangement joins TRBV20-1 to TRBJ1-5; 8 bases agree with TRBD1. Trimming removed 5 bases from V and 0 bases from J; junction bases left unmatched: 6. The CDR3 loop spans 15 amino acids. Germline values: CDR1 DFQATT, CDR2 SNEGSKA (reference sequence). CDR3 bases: TGCAGTGCTCCAATCGGGACAGGTAGCAATCAGCCCCAGCATTTT. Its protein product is CSAPIGTGSNQPQHF.

CDR3 sequence (DNA): TGTGCCAGCAGCCAAGTCACGCGGGAGGGCCGGTTCTTC. Protein: CASSQVTREGRFF. The chain couples TRBV3-1 to TRBJ2-1; 9 bases agree with TRBD2. Per the germline V gene, CDR1 is LGHDT and CDR2 is YNNKEL (reference sequence). Trimming took 1 base from V and 15 from J; bases not matched to a gene: 7. The CDR3 is 13 residues long.

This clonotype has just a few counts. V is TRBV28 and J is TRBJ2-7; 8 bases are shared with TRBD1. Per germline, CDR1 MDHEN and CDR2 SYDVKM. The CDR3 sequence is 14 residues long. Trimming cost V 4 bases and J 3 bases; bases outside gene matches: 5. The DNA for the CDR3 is TGTGCCAGCAGTTCCGGACAGGGATACTACGAGCAGTACGTC. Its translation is CASSSGQGYYEQYV.

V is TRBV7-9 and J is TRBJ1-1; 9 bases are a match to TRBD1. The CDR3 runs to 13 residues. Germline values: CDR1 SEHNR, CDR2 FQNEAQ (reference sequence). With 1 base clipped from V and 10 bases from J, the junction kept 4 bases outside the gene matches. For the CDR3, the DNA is TGTGCCAGCAGCTTAGGGACAGGGGTTGGAGCTTTCTTT. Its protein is CASSLGTGVGAFF.

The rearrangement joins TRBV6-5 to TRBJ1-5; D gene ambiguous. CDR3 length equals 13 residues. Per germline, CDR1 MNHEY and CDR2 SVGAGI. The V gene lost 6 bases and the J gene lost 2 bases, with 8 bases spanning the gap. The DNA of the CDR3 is TGTGCCAGCAGGCGGGGAGGCAATCAGCCCCAGCATTTT. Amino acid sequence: CASRRGGNQPQHF.

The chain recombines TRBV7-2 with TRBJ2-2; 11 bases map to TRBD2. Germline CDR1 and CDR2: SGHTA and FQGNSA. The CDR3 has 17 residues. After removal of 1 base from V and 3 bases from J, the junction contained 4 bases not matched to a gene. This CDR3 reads CASSLGLAGGYTGELFF. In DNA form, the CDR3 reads TGTGCCAGCAGCTTAGGGCTAGCGGGAGGATACACCGGGGAGCTGTTTTTT.

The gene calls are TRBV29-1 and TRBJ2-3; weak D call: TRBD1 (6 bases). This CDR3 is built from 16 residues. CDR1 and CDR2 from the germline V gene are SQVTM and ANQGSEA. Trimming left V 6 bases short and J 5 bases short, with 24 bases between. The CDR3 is CSVVKQGRRTEDTQYF. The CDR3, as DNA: TGCAGCGTCGTAAAACAGGGCCGACGCACGGAAGATACGCAGTATTTT.

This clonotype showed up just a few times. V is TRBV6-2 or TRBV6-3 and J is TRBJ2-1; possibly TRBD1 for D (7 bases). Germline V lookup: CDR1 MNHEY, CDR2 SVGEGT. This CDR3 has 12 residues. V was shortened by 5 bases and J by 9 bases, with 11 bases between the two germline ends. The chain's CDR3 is CASSRQGLEQFF. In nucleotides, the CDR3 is TGTGCCAGCAGTCGACAGGGACTTGAGCAGTTCTTC.